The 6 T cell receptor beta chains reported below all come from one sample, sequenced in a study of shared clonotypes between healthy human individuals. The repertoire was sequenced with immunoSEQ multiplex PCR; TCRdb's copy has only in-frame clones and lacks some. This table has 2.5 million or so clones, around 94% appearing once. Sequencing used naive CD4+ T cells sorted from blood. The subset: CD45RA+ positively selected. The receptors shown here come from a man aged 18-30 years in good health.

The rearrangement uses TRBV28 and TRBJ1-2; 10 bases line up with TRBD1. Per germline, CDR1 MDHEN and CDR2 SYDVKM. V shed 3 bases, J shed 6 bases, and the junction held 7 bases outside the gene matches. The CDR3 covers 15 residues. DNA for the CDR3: TGTGCCAGCAGTTTCGGGGACAGGGGATTGGATGGCTACACCTTC. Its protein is CASSFGDRGLDGYTF.

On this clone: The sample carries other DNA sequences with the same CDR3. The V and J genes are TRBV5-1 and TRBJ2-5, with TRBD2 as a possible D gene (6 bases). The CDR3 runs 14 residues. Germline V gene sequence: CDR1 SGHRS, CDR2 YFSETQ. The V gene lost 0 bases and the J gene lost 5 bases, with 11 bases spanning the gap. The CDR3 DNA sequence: TGCGCCAGCAGCTTGGCCCGGGCGGGGGAGACCCAGTACTTC. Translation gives CASSLARAGETQYF.

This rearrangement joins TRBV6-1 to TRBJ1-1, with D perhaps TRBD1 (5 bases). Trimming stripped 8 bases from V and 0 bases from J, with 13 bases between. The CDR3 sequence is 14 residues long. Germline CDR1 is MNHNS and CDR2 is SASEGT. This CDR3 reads CASGGRPLNTEAFF. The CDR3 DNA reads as TGTGCCAGCGGGGGACGGCCATTGAACACTGAAGCTTTCTTT.

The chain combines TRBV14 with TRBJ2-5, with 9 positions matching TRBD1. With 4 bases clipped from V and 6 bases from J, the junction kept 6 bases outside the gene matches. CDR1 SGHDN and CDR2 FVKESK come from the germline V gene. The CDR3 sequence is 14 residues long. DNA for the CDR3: TGTGCCAGCAGCCTGGGGGGACAGGGTCAGACCCAGTACTTC. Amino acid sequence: CASSLGGQGQTQYF.

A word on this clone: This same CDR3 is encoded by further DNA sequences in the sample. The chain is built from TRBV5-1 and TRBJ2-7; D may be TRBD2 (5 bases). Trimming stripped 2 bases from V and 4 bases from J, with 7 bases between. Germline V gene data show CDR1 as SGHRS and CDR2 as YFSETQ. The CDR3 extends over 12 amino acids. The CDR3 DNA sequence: TGCGCCAGCAGCTTACGGGGTTACGAGCAGTACTTC. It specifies CASSLRGYEQYF.

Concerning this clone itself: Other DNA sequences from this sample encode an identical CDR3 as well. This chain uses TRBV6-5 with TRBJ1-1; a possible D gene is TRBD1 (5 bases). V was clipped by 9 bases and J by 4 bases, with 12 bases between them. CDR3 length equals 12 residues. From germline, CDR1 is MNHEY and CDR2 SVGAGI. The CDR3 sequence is CASSREGTEAFF. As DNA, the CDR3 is TGTGCCAGTTCCAGGGAAGGCACTGAAGCTTTCTTT.